Presented here are 29 T cell receptor beta chains from one specimen sequenced in a study of CD8+ T cells in alopecia areata. The sample's treatment: oral pan-JAK inhibitor, 5-10 mg twice daily. RNA extraction and reverse transcription yielded cDNA as sequencing template. Using immunoSEQ multiplex PCR, the repertoire was profiled, and TCRdb retains in-frame clones only, with some absent. This table holds around 170,000 clones, 40% to 55% found once. Material: CD8+ T cells sorted from blood, obtained at roughly week 52, from a patient treated with tofacitinib. The receptors come from a human donor with alopecia areata.

This clone was detected a few times. CDR3 residues: CASSATGDTEAFF. For the CDR3, the DNA is TGTGCCAGCAGCGCCACAGGGGACACTGAAGCTTTCTTT. The chain couples TRBV9 to TRBJ1-1; TRBD1 matches at 7 bases. The CDR3 sequence is 13 residues long. The V segment lost 3 bases and the J segment 3 bases; nucleotides outside the gene matches: 2. Germline-derived CDR1 and CDR2 are SGDLS and YYNGEE. Supplemented by reference TRBV9 and TRBJ1-1, the full variable domain reads DSGVTQTPKHLITATGQRVTLRCSPRSGDLSVYWYQQSLDQGLQFLIQYYNGEERAKGNILERFSAQQFPDLHSELNLSSLELGDSALYFCASSATGDTEAFFGQGTRLTVV.

The chain uses TRBV18 and TRBJ2-7, with TRBD2 matching 15 bases. The CDR3 spans 18 residues. Per the germline V gene, CDR1 is KGHSH and CDR2 is LQKENI. V dropped 4 bases and J dropped 0; count of bases not matched to a gene: 7. CDR3 nucleotides: TGTGCCAGCTCACTCGGGACTAGCGGGGGGAGAAGCTCCTACGAGCAGTACTTC. It codes for CASSLGTSGGRSSYEQYF. Full variable domain (outside the CDR3, taken from reference TRBV18 and TRBJ2-7): NAGVMQNPRHLVRRRGQEARLRCSPMKGHSHVYWYRQLPEEGLKFMVYLQKENIIDESGMPKERFSAEFPKEGPSILRIQQVVRGDSAAYFCASSLGTSGGRSSYEQYFGPGTRLTVT.

This clone was detected only a few times. The chain recombines TRBV27 with TRBJ2-3, with D perhaps TRBD1 (6 bases). Looked up from germline, CDR1 is MNHEY and CDR2 is SMNVEV (reference sequence). The CDR3 is made up of 13 amino acids. V lost 4 bases to trimming and J lost 7 bases, with 12 bases between them. In nucleotides, the CDR3 is TGTGCCAGCAGTTACGTACAGGGAAATACGCAGTATTTT. This sequence encodes CASSYVQGNTQYF.

V gene TRBV7-8 combines with J gene TRBJ2-1; weak D call: TRBD2 (6 bases). Germline V gene data show CDR1 as SGHVS and CDR2 as FQNEAQ. The CDR3 covers 15 residues. Trimming removed 1 base at V and 0 bases at J, with 7 bases between. The CDR3 bases are TGTGCCAGCAGCTTAGTCGGGGGCTCCTACAATGAGCAGTTCTTC. Amino acid sequence: CASSLVGGSYNEQFF.

The chain employs TRBV7-8 and TRBJ2-7; 13 bases map to TRBD2. V lost 5 bases to trimming and J lost 4 bases; unmatched junction nucleotides: 5. Germline V gives CDR1 SGHVS, CDR2 FQNEAQ. The CDR3 runs 15 residues. CDR3 sequence: CASSLWTSGGYEQYF. CDR3 DNA sequence: TGTGCCAGCAGCCTATGGACTAGCGGGGGTTACGAGCAGTACTTC.

The chain combines TRBV6-1 with TRBJ2-3; 8 positions agree with TRBD2. V shed 2 bases, J shed 5 bases, and the junction held 9 bases outside the gene matches. The germline V gene has CDR1 MNHNS and CDR2 SASEGT. The CDR3 extends over 16 amino acids. The CDR3 DNA is TGTGCCAGCAGTGAACTTTCGGGGGGGCTAGGAGATACGCAGTATTTT. Translating gives CASSELSGGLGDTQYF.

The J gene is TRBJ1-5, the V gene TRBV6-5; D is unresolved. There are 16 residues in the CDR3. Germline assignment: CDR1 MNHEY and CDR2 SVGAGI. V lost 4 bases and J 8 bases, leaving 21 bases between the germline ends. CDR3 residues: CASSSSGRRSGKPQHF. In nucleotides, the CDR3 is TGTGCCAGCAGTTCCTCCGGACGGCGGTCGGGTAAGCCCCAGCATTTT.

The chain recombines TRBV11-2 with TRBJ2-7; TRBD1 is a possible D gene (5 bases). CDR1 and CDR2 from the germline V gene are SGHAT and FQNNGV. V dropped 3 bases and J dropped 4 bases, with 16 bases sitting between them. The CDR3 consists of 15 residues. CDR3 bases: TGTGCCAGCAGCTTTGAACCCTCCCCAGGGTACGAGCAGTACTTC. This encodes CASSFEPSPGYEQYF.

This clone was recorded a few times. This chain connects TRBV4-1 to TRBJ2-5; D gene ambiguous. This CDR3 is 15 amino acids long. Trimming cost V 4 bases and J 1 base, with 13 bases left between them. In germline, CDR1 is MGHRA, CDR2 YSYEKL. The CDR3 protein is CASSLSAAFQETQYF. CDR3 DNA sequence: TGCGCCAGCAGCCTAAGCGCAGCCTTCCAAGAGACCCAGTACTTC.

V and J are TRBV10-3 and TRBJ1-1; D gene uncertain. CDR1 and CDR2 (germline): ENHRY, SYGVKD. Trimming removed 6 bases from V and 0 bases from J, with 11 bases in between. This CDR3 is 14 amino acids long. CDR3 in DNA: TGTGCCATCAGGGATAACTATTTGAACACTGAAGCTTTCTTT. Its translation: CAIRDNYLNTEAFF.

This clone was seen only a few times. The chain employs TRBV20-1 and TRBJ2-5; D uncertain. The V end was cut by 5 bases, the J end by 1 base, with 2 bases between. Germline lookup yields CDR1 DFQATT and CDR2 SNEGSKA (reference sequence). This CDR3 contains 10 residues. CDR3 DNA: TGCAGTGCTCTCCAAGAGACCCAGTACTTC. Translating it yields CSALQETQYF.

This clone was found a few times. This chain joins TRBV7-9 and TRBJ2-7, with 8 bases lining up with TRBD1. The CDR3 loop spans 15 amino acids. The J segment lost 5 bases and the V segment lost 6 bases, leaving 12 bases of the junction unmatched. CDR1 is SEHNR, CDR2 FQNEAQ, per germline (reference sequence). CDR3 sequence reads: CASSQPGTGIDEQYF. The CDR3 bases are TGTGCCAGCAGTCAACCCGGGACAGGTATCGACGAGCAGTACTTC.

The chain carries TRBV5-1 and TRBJ2-3; D uncertain. The V gene lost 0 bases and the J gene lost 0 bases, with 8 bases spanning the gap. The CDR3 spans 15 residues. CDR1 is SGHRS and CDR2 is YFSETQ in the germline V gene. CDR3 amino acids: CASSLGRSSTDTQYF. CDR3 bases: TGCGCCAGCAGCTTGGGCCGATCTAGCACAGATACGCAGTATTTT. Combining the CDR3 with reference TRBV5-1 and TRBJ2-3 gives the whole variable domain KAGVTQTPRYLIKTRGQQVTLSCSPISGHRSVSWYQQTPGQGLQFLFEYFSETQRNKGNFPGRFSGRQFSNSRSEMNVSTLELGDSALYLCASSLGRSSTDTQYFGPGTRLTVL.

This clone was seen a handful of times. The rearrangement uses TRBV11-2 and TRBJ2-7; D possibly corresponds to TRBD1 (6 bases). Germline CDR1 reads SGHAT; CDR2 reads FQNNGV. The CDR3 loop spans 11 amino acids. V lost 5 bases, J lost 9 bases, and 11 bases lay in between. The CDR3 protein is CASSPGTMQYF. Here the CDR3 DNA reads TGTGCCAGCAGCCCCGGGACAATGCAGTACTTC.

This chain joins TRBV7-8 and TRBJ2-1, with 7 bases matching TRBD1. The V and J ends lost 5 bases and 3 bases, in that order; junction bases with no gene match: 7. The CDR3 consists of 15 residues. Germline CDR1 SGHVS, CDR2 FQNEAQ. CDR3 sequence: CASSMTGQIYNEQFF. The CDR3 nucleotides read TGTGCCAGCAGCATGACGGGACAGATCTACAATGAGCAGTTCTTC.

This clone appeared a single time. This rearrangement joins TRBV4-3 to TRBJ2-1; no clear D gene. Trimming cost V 4 bases and J 0 bases, with 16 bases left between them. The CDR3 extends over 17 amino acids. Germline-derived CDR1 and CDR2 are LGHNA and YSLEER. CDR3 in amino acids: CASSRRTELSSYNEQFF. CDR3 bases: TGCGCCAGCAGCCGTAGGACCGAACTTAGCTCCTACAATGAGCAGTTCTTC.

The V call is TRBV30, the J call TRBJ2-2, with D possibly matching TRBD2 (5 bases). The CDR3 extends over 15 amino acids. In germline, CDR1 is GTSNPN, CDR2 SVGIG (reference sequence). The germline V and J ends were trimmed by 2 bases and 5 bases, with 15 bases remaining between them. Here the CDR3 DNA reads TGTGCCTGGAGTATTGCACTCACGGGGACCGGGGAGCTGTTTTTT. This translates into CAWSIALTGTGELFF.

This chain connects TRBV9 to TRBJ1-6, with TRBD1 as a possible D gene (5 bases). The CDR3 length is 15 residues. Deletions cut 4 bases from V and 4 bases from J, with 12 bases between. Per germline, CDR1 SGDLS and CDR2 YYNGEE. The CDR3 region has the DNA TGTGCCAGCAGCCCCGCCAGGGAGTATAATTCACCCCTCCACTTT. Protein: CASSPAREYNSPLHF.

This clone was seen more than once but under ten times. The J gene is TRBJ2-7, the V gene TRBV11-1, with D possibly matching TRBD1 (6 bases). CDR3 length: 16 residues. Trimming shortened V by 5 bases and J by 4 bases, and 21 bases separated the two germline ends. Germline V CDR1 and CDR2: SGHAT, FQDESV (reference sequence). CDR3: CASSARPRAGEYEQYF. The DNA of the CDR3 is TGTGCCAGCAGCGCCCGCCCCAGGGCAGGGGAGTACGAGCAGTACTTC.

This clone was counted between two and nine times. The rearrangement uses TRBV5-1 and TRBJ2-5; the match to TRBD2 covers 7 bases. CDR1 and CDR2 from the germline V gene are SGHRS and YFSETQ. The CDR3 length is 16 residues. J gave up 3 bases and V 1 base, and 9 bases lay outside the gene matches. CDR3 DNA sequence: TGCGCCAGCAGCTTGACTAGCGCAAGAAATAAAGAGACCCAGTACTTC. It translates to CASSLTSARNKETQYF.

The chain combines TRBV11-2 with TRBJ2-3, with TRBD2 matching over 10 bases. Germline CDR1 reads SGHAT; CDR2 reads FQNNGV. Trimming cost V 4 bases and J 1 base; bases outside gene matches: 14. This CDR3 comprises 19 residues. CDR3 in amino acids: CASSSDPAASGGGTDTQYF. CDR3 DNA sequence: TGTGCCAGCAGCTCAGATCCCGCCGCTAGCGGGGGAGGCACAGATACGCAGTATTTT. The entire variable domain, with the rest obtained from reference TRBV11-2 and TRBJ2-3, is as follows: EAGVAQSPRYKIIEKRQSVAFWCNPISGHATLYWYQQILGQGPKLLIQFQNNGVVDDSQLPKDRFSAERLKGVDSTLKIQPAKLEDSAVYLCASSSDPAASGGGTDTQYFGPGTRLTVL.

This clone was picked up a small number of times. The CDR3 loop is CASRTSGGARELFF. CDR3 nucleotides: TGTGCCAGCCGCACTAGCGGGGGGGCGCGGGAGCTGTTTTTT. V usage is TRBV2 and J usage is TRBJ2-2, with 13 positions matching TRBD2. The germline V gene has CDR1 SNHLY and CDR2 FYNNEI. J lost 9 bases, V lost 8 bases, and 6 bases had no gene match. The CDR3 has 14 amino acids.

J is TRBJ1-2 and V is TRBV9; D not resolved. The germline V gene encodes CDR1 SGDLS and CDR2 YYNGEE. V was pared by 4 bases and J by 4 bases, with 17 bases between. This CDR3 is 15 amino acids long. CDR3 nucleotide sequence: TGTGCCAGCAGCACGAGCCACGGGCTTTCCTATGGCTACACCTTC. As protein: CASSTSHGLSYGYTF.

This sequence joins TRBV30 and TRBJ2-1; 9 positions match TRBD2. The CDR3 sequence is 13 residues long. V shed 5 bases and J 8 bases; nucleotides not matched to a gene: 7. Germline assignment: CDR1 GTSNPN and CDR2 SVGIG (reference sequence). CDR3 in amino acids: CAWEGTSIDEQFF. As DNA, the CDR3 is TGTGCCTGGGAGGGGACTAGCATCGATGAGCAGTTCTTC.

This chain connects TRBV5-6 to TRBJ2-5; D could derive from TRBD1 or TRBD2 (5 bases each). Germline values: CDR1 SGHDT, CDR2 YYEEEE. The CDR3 consists of 14 residues. V lost 6 bases and J 5 bases, leaving 17 bases between the germline ends. The DNA for the CDR3 is TGTGCCAGCACAGAGACCCAGGGCGGGGAGACCCAGTACTTC. Translating gives CASTETQGGETQYF.

The genes are TRBV27 and TRBJ1-2; D unresolved. V shed 1 base and J shed 4 bases, with 10 bases lying between them. The germline CDR1 and CDR2 sequences are MNHEY and SMNVEV (reference sequence). This CDR3 spans 14 amino acids. The CDR3 sequence: CASSLYPDTYGYTF. The CDR3 coding sequence is TGTGCCAGCAGTTTATACCCCGACACCTATGGCTACACCTTC.

This clone was counted between two and nine times. The chain carries TRBV4-3 and TRBJ2-3; D is unclear. The CDR3 loop spans 14 amino acids. V was shortened by 4 bases and J by 2 bases, with 10 bases between the two germline ends. Germline V gene data show CDR1 as LGHNA and CDR2 as YSLEER. CDR3 protein: CASSPSGSTDTQYF. CDR3 bases: TGCGCCAGCAGCCCGTCCGGATCCACAGATACGCAGTATTTT.

The J gene is TRBJ2-3, the V gene TRBV18; no clear D gene. V was cut by 3 bases and J by 2 bases, with 3 bases left in between. The length of the CDR3 is 12 residues. CDR1 and CDR2 from the germline V gene are KGHSH and LQKENI. The CDR3 DNA is TGTGCCAGCTCACCCTTCACAGATACGCAGTATTTT. Its protein is CASSPFTDTQYF.

The V call is TRBV4-3, the J call TRBJ1-5, with 9 bases lining up with TRBD1. J was trimmed by 2 bases and V by 1 base; bases with no gene match: 3. The germline CDR1 and CDR2 sequences are LGHNA and YSLEER. This CDR3 has 16 amino acids. The CDR3 DNA reads as TGCGCCAGCAGCCAAGGGACAGGGGTTGGCAATCAGCCCCAGCATTTT. Encoded protein: CASSQGTGVGNQPQHF.